The 14 T cell receptor beta chains given below trace back to one sample, sequenced in a study of blood T cell repertoires in COVID-19. Assay used: immunoSEQ multiplex PCR; TCRdb lists only in-frame clones, some missing. The sample includes around 13,000 clones, approximately 80% of them seen just once. The sequenced material came from peripheral blood. These receptors were collected from a man aged 40-55 years with active or convalescent COVID-19.

The gene calls are TRBV2 and TRBJ2-2, with TRBD2 matching 7 bases. This CDR3 region has 16 residues. The J segment lost 0 bases and the V segment lost 7 bases, leaving 8 bases of the junction unmatched. The germline CDR1 and CDR2 sequences are SNHLY and FYNNEI. CDR3 bases: TGTGCCAGCATCCACCCCGGGACTACGAACACCGGGGAGCTGTTTTTT. Amino acids: CASIHPGTTNTGELFF.

The genes are TRBV11-3 and TRBJ2-5, with 8 nucleotides matching TRBD1. The CDR3 contains 14 residues. The junction had 10 bases not matched to a gene; V was cut back by 6 bases and J by 7 bases. Germline V lookup: CDR1 SGHNT, CDR2 YENEEA. The chain's CDR3 is CASRFGTGGGTQYF. Here the CDR3 DNA reads TGTGCCAGCAGATTTGGGACAGGCGGCGGGACCCAGTACTTC.

The genes are TRBV6-6 and TRBJ2-7; 10 bases are shared with TRBD1. Germline CDR1 is MNHNY and CDR2 is SVGAGI (reference sequence). V gave up 2 bases and J gave up 3 bases; unmatched junction bases: 4. This CDR3 contains 15 residues. The CDR3 DNA is TGTGCCAGCAGTTACCCGGACAGGGGGTTCTACGAGCAGTACTTC. As protein: CASSYPDRGFYEQYF.

A remark on this clone: The junction and the germline gene differ at one end; a read error may be behind it. V usage is TRBV10-3 and J usage is TRBJ2-5, with D possibly matching TRBD2 (6 bases). Germline-derived CDR1 and CDR2 are ENHRY and SYGVKD. The CDR3 has 13 residues. The CDR3 bases are TGTGCCATCTCCGCGGGAAATAGAGAGGCCCAGTACTTC. Protein sequence: CAISAGNREAQYF.

The genes are TRBV10-3 and TRBJ2-1, with 16 bases that match TRBD2. Germline V lookup: CDR1 ENHRY, CDR2 SYGVKD. Unmatched junction bases numbered 1, after V lost 6 bases and J lost 5 bases. This CDR3 spans 15 amino acids. CDR3 DNA sequence: TGTGCCATCAGGGGACTAGCGGGAGGGGACAATGAGCAGTTCTTC. Protein product: CAIRGLAGGDNEQFF.

The chain has TRBV14 and TRBJ2-5; TRBD2 agrees at 8 bases. In germline, CDR1 is SGHDN, CDR2 FVKESK. The CDR3 has 17 residues. V shed 4 bases and J 1 base; nucleotides not matched to a gene: 11. This CDR3 is CASSRRRSGSLQETQYF. The CDR3 region has the DNA TGTGCCAGCAGCCGACGCAGGAGCGGGAGTCTCCAAGAGACCCAGTACTTC.

This clone was seen just once. One end of the junction is discordant with germline, which a read error may explain. The CDR3 nucleotides are TGTGCCGGCAGGCTGGGACAGCCTTTATATGGCTACACCTTC. Protein product: CAGRLGQPLYGYTF. The J gene is TRBJ1-2, the V gene TRBV2, with 7 bases lining up with TRBD1. This CDR3 has 14 amino acids. Germline V CDR1 and CDR2: SNHLY, FYNNEI.

The rearrangement joins TRBV19 to TRBJ2-3; 11 nucleotides match TRBD2. The CDR3 runs 17 residues. Germline CDR1 is LNHDA and CDR2 is SQIVND (reference sequence). With 5 bases clipped from V and 2 bases from J, the junction kept 9 bases outside the gene matches. The CDR3 sequence is CASSLRLAGGVTDTQYF. CDR3 nucleotide sequence: TGTGCCAGTAGTCTACGTCTAGCGGGAGGAGTCACAGATACGCAGTATTTT.

CDR3 coding DNA: TGTGCCAGCAGGACAGGGGTGCAAGAGACCCAGTACTTC. Translated: CASRTGVQETQYF. The gene calls are TRBV6-5 and TRBJ2-5, with TRBD1 identical over 8 bases. The CDR3 consists of 13 residues. V shed 6 bases and J 2 bases; nucleotides not matched to a gene: 2. From germline, CDR1 is MNHEY and CDR2 SVGAGI.

This clone was observed a handful of times. The V gene is TRBV19, the J gene TRBJ1-5, with D possibly TRBD1 on 5 matching bases. CDR3 length equals 10 residues. Germline loops: CDR1 LNHDA, CDR2 SQIVND (reference sequence). V lost 11 bases and J 5 bases, leaving 7 bases between the germline ends. The CDR3 DNA follows: TGTGCCGCGGGGGATCAGCCCCAGCATTTT. Amino acid sequence: CAAGDQPQHF.

This sequence joins TRBV29-1 and TRBJ2-5, with 9 bases that match TRBD1. The germline V gene has CDR1 SQVTM and CDR2 ANQGSEA. The CDR3 extends over 12 amino acids. The junction had 4 bases not matched to a gene; V was cut back by 7 bases and J by 4 bases. The CDR3 here is CSAKTGGETQYF. The CDR3 nucleotides are TGCAGCGCTAAGACAGGGGGAGAGACCCAGTACTTC.

The rearrangement uses TRBV28 and TRBJ2-1, with 15 nucleotides matching TRBD2. The CDR3 spans 19 residues. CDR1 and CDR2 (germline): MDHEN, SYDVKM. The V gene end was trimmed by 6 bases and the J gene end by 6 bases; junction bases not matched to a gene: 15. Here the CDR3 DNA reads TGTGCCAGCAGCCCTCACTCCCGGACTAGCGGGGGGGCCATCAATGAGCAGTTCTTC. Translating it yields CASSPHSRTSGGAINEQFF.

In regard to this clone: Distinct nucleotide sequences in the sample also encode this CDR3. J is TRBJ2-3 and V is TRBV24-1; 8 nucleotides align to TRBD2. Germline V gives CDR1 KGHDR, CDR2 SFDVKD. The V and J ends lost 3 bases and 2 bases, in that order; junction bases with no gene match: 3. CDR3 size: 15 residues. The CDR3 sequence: CATSDRTSLTDTQYF. The CDR3 DNA sequence: TGTGCCACCAGTGATAGGACTAGCCTCACAGATACGCAGTATTTT.

This chain joins TRBV7-3 and TRBJ2-3; D possibly corresponds to TRBD1 (6 bases). V was trimmed by 4 bases and J by 4 bases, leaving 15 bases between them. CDR1 is SGHTA, CDR2 FQGTGA, per germline. The CDR3 runs to 15 residues. This chain's CDR3 is CASSSQGFLADTQYF. The CDR3 DNA sequence: TGTGCCAGCAGCTCGCAGGGGTTCTTGGCAGATACGCAGTATTTT.